What follows describes a single T cell receptor (beta chain). This entry belongs to a study of blood T cell repertoires in COVID-19. Study-level background: Some COVID-19 samples were acute and others convalescent; all came from the United States, Italy and Spain. In each case, the material was cDNA or gDNA derived from T cells, B-cell-depleted T cells, or PBMCs.

This CDR3 is built from 16 residues. Germline lookup yields CDR1 SNHLY and CDR2 FYNNEI. The V end lost 1 base, the J end lost 0 bases, and 12 bases lay between the germline ends. Original processing methods: Researchers report that nucleated cell counts were estimated from reference gene primer amplification. The repertoire was sequenced with immunoSEQ multiplex PCR; TCRdb's copy has only in-frame clones and lacks some. Clonal size and the V and J genes are those of that table, whereas D and trimming came from the DNA. Of about 350,000 clones in the sample, around 91% were seen once. The specimen was peripheral blood. The chain links TRBV2 to TRBJ1-1, with D tentatively TRBD1 (5 bases). This clonotype originated in a woman aged 18-30 years who had recovered from COVID-19. The CDR3, as DNA: TGTGCCAGCAGTGAAGGGTCTGGGGCAGTGAACACTGAAGCTTTCTTT. Amino acid sequence: CASSEGSGAVNTEAFF.